This TCR beta chain emerged from a study of blood T cell repertoires in COVID-19. Study overall: Samples representing acute and convalescent COVID-19 were sourced from the United States, Italy and Spain.

This clone is a singleton in its sample. The method was immunoSEQ multiplex PCR; TCRdb's version includes in-frame clones alone and lacks a portion of them. The sample has some 150,000 clones, 85% to 90% seen once; the top ten hold roughly 11%. The V end lost 2 bases, the J end lost 1 base, and 5 bases lay between the germline ends. Germline CDR1 SNHLY, CDR2 FYNNEI. This CDR3 contains 13 residues. The V call is TRBV2, the J call TRBJ1-1; D unclear. Sequenced material: peripheral blood. This clonotype was sampled from an elderly woman with acute or convalescent COVID-19. The CDR3 sequence: CASSESENTEAFF. CDR3 in DNA: TGTGCCAGCAGTGAATCAGAGAACACTGAAGCTTTCTTT.